In its sample, the clone carrying this TCR beta chain was seen many times. Its antigen is as yet unknown. Trimming took 0 bases from V and 5 from J, leaving 11 bases between them. The CDR3 length is 16 residues. Germline V gene data show CDR1 as MNHEY and CDR2 as SVGAGI. TCRdb reanalysed the 5' RACE reads using MiXCR and keeps one entry per CDR3 protein. The sample shows over 110,000 distinct CDR3 sequences, 8% to 9% of them seen only once. This sample was included in a study of CD8 T cells in ankylosing spondylitis. General observations from the study: Characteristic, it appeared, of ankylosing spondylitis blood was a TCR beta motif of eight highly homologous variants. From matched ankylosing spondylitis synovial fluid, disease-linked clones were reportedly recovered at significantly enriched levels.

V gene TRBV6-5 combines with J gene TRBJ2-6, with D unresolved. The sequenced sample was synovial fluid, either unsorted or a sorted T cell fraction (not recorded which). This receptor was obtained from a male donor with ankylosing spondylitis. CDR3 nucleotides: TGTGCCAGCAGTTACTCGATAGGTGTTCGGGCCAACGTCCTGACTTTC. The encoded protein is CASSYSIGVRANVLTF.